The present entry profiles one T cell receptor beta chain with its context. Its target is unknown. These data belong to a study of T cell responses to AZD1222 COVID-19 vaccine. Broader study findings: Repertoire sampling occurred only after the peak T cell response.

TCRdb's copy holds only in-frame clones and misses some; the assay was immunoSEQ multiplex PCR. The table has 150,000 to 200,000 clones, less than 95% seen once; the top ten hold more than 1.1%. CDR1 and CDR2 (germline): SGHTA, FQGNSA. J lost 2 bases, V lost 5 bases, and 6 bases had no gene match. The CDR3 runs 16 residues. This TCR was recovered from an adult in good health. The sequenced sample was peripheral blood, obtained on day 0 of AZD1222 vaccination. The gene calls are TRBV7-2 and TRBJ2-7; 13 bases line up with TRBD2. The CDR3 reads CASSEGLAGPTYEQYF. As DNA, the CDR3 is TGTGCCAGCAGCGAGGGACTAGCGGGACCAACCTACGAGCAGTACTTC. Full variable domain (rest looked up from reference TRBV7-2 and TRBJ2-7): GAGVSQSPSNKVTEKGKDVELRCDPISGHTALYWYRQSLGQGLEFLIYFQGNSAPDKSGLPSDRFSAERTGGSVSTLTIQRTQQEDSAVYLCASSEGLAGPTYEQYFGPGTRLTVT.